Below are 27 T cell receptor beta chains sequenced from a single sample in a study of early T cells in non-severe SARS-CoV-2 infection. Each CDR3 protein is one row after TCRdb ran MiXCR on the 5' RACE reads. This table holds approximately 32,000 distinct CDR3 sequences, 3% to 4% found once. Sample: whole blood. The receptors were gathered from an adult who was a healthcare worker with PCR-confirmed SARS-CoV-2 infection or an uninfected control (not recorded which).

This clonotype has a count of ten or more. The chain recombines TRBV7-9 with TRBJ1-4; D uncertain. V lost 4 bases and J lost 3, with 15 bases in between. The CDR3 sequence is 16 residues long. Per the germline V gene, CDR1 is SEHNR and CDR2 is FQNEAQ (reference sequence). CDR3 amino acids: CASSSTGWSPNEKLFF. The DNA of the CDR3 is TGTGCCAGCAGCTCCACGGGGTGGAGTCCTAATGAAAAACTGTTTTTT. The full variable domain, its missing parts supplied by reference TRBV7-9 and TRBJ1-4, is DTGVSQNPRHKITKRGQNVTFRCDPISEHNRLYWYRQTLGQGPEFLTYFQNEAQLEKSRLLSDRFSAERPKGSFSTLEIQRTEQGDSAMYLCASSSTGWSPNEKLFFGSGTQLSVL.

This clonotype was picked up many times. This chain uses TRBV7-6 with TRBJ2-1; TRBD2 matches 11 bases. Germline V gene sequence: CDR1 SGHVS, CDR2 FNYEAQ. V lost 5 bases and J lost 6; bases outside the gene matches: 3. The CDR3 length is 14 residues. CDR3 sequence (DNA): TGTGCCAGCAGCCCGGGACTAGCGGTCAATGAGCAGTTCTTC. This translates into CASSPGLAVNEQFF. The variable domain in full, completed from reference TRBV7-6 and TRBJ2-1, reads GAGVSQSPRYKVTKRGQDVALRCDPISGHVSLYWYRQALGQGPEFLTYFNYEAQQDKSGLPNDRFSAERPEGSISTLTIQRTEQRDSAMYRCASSPGLAVNEQFFGPGTRLTVL.

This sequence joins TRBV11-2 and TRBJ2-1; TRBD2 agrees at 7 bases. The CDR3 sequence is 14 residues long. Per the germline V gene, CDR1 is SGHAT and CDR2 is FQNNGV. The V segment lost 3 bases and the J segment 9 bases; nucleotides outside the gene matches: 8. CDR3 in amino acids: CASSFQRDRGEQFF. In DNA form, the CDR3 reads TGTGCCAGCAGCTTTCAGCGGGATAGAGGTGAGCAGTTCTTC.

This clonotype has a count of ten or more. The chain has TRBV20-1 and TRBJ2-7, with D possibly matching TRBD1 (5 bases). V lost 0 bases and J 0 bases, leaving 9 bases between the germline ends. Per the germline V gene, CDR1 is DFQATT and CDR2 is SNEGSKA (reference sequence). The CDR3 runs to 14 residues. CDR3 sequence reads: CSARDLQASYEQYF. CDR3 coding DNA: TGCAGTGCTAGAGATCTACAGGCCTCCTACGAGCAGTACTTC.

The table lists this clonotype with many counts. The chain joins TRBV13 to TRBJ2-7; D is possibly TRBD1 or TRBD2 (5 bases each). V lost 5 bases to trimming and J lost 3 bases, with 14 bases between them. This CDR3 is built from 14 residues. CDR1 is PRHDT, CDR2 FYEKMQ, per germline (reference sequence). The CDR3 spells CASSPQGVGYEQYF. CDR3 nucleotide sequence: TGTGCCAGCAGCCCCCAGGGAGTGGGCTACGAGCAGTACTTC.

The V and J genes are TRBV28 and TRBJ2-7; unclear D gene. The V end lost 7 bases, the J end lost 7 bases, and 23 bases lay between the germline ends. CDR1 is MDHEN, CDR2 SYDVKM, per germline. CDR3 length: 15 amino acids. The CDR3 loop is CASTRSGLNFGEQYF. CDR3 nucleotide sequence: TGTGCCAGCACTAGATCCGGGTTGAATTTTGGGGAGCAGTACTTC.

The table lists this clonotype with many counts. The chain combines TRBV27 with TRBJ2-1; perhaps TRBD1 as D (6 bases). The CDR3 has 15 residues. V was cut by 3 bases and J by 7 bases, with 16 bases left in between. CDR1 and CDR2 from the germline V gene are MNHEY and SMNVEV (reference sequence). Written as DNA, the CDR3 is TGTGCCAGCAGTTTCCGAGACAGGATGGGTAATGAGCAGTTCTTC. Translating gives CASSFRDRMGNEQFF.

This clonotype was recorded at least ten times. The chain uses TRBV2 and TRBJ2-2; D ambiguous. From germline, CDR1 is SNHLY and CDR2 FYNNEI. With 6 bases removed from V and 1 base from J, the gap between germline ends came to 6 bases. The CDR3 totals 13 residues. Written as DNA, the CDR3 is TGTGCCAGCAGGGTGGAGAACACCGGGGAGCTGTTTTTT. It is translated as CASRVENTGELFF.

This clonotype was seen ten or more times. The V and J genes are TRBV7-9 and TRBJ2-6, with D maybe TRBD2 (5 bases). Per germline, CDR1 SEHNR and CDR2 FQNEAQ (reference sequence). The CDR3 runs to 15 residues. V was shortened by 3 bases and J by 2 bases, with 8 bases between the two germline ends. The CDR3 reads CASSFGGTGANVLTF. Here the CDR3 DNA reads TGTGCCAGCAGCTTTGGAGGAACTGGGGCCAACGTCCTGACTTTC. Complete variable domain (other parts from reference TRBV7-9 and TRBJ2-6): DTGVSQNPRHKITKRGQNVTFRCDPISEHNRLYWYRQTLGQGPEFLTYFQNEAQLEKSRLLSDRFSAERPKGSFSTLEIQRTEQGDSAMYLCASSFGGTGANVLTFGAGSRLTVL.

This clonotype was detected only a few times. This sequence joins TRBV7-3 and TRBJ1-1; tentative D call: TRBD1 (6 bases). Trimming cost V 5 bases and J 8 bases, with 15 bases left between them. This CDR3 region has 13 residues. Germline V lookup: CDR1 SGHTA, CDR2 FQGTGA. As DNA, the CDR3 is TGTGCCAGCAGCCCCACCCTAGGGGGAGAAGCTTTCTTT. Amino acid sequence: CASSPTLGGEAFF.

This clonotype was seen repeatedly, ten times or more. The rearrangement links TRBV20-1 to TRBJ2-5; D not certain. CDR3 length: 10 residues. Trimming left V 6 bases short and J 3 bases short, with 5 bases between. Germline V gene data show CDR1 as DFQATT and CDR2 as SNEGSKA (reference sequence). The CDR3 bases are TGCAGTGCCGTTAAAGAGACCCAGTACTTC. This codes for CSAVKETQYF.

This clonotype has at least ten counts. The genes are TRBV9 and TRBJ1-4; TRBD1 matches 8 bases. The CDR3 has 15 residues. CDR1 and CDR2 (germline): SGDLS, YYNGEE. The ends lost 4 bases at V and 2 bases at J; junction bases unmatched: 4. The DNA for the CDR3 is TGTGCCAGCAGCCCGAGGACAGGGACTAATGAAAAACTGTTTTTT. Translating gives CASSPRTGTNEKLFF.

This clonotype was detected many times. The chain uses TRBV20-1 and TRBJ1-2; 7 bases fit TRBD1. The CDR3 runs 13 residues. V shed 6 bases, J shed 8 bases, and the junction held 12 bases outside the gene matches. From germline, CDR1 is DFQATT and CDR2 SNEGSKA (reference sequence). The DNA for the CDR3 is TGCAGTGCCTACGATGACAGGGTCAGGGGCTACACCTTC. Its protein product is CSAYDDRVRGYTF.

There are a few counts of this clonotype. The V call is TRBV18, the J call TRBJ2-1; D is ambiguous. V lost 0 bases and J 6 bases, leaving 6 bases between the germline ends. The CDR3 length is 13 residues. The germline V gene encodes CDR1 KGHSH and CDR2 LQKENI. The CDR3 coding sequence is TGTGCCAGCTCACCACCGTCCACCAATGAGCAGTTCTTC. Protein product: CASSPPSTNEQFF.

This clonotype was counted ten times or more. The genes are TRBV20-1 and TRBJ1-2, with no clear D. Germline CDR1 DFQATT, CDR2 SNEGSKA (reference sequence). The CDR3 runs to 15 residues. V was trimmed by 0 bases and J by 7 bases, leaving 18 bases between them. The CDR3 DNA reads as TGCAGTGCTAGAGAAAATGCCCGGGCAGGCTCTGGCTACACCTTC. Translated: CSARENARAGSGYTF.

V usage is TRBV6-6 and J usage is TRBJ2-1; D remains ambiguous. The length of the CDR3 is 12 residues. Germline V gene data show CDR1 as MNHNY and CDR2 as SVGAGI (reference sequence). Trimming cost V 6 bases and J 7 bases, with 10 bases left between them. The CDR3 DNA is TGTGCCAGCAGAGATCCCGGGAATGAGCAGTTCTTC. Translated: CASRDPGNEQFF.

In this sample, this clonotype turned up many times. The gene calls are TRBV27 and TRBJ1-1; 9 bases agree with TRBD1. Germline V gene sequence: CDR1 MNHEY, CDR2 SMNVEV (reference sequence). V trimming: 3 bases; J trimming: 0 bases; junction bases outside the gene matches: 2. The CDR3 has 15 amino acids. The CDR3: CASSFGTGLNTEAFF. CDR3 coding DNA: TGTGCCAGCAGTTTTGGGACAGGGCTGAACACTGAAGCTTTCTTT.

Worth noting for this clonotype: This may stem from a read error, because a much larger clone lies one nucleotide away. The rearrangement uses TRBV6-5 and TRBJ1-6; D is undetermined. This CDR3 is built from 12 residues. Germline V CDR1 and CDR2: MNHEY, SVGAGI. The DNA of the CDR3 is TGTACCAGCAGTTCGGGGAATTCACCCCTCCACTTT. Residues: CTSSSGNSPLHF.

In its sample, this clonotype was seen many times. CDR3: CSARDEQRPYEQYF. CDR3 DNA: TGCAGTGCTAGAGATGAGCAAAGGCCCTACGAGCAGTACTTC. J is TRBJ2-7 and V is TRBV20-1; D uncertain. CDR3 length equals 14 residues. CDR1 and CDR2 from the germline V gene are DFQATT and SNEGSKA (reference sequence). The V end lost 0 bases, the J end lost 2 bases, and 11 bases lay between the germline ends.

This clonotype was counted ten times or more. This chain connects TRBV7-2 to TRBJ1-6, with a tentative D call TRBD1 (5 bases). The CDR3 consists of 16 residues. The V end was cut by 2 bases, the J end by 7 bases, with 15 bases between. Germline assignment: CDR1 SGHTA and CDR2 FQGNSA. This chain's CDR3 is CASSLLGAYNNSPLHF. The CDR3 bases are TGTGCCAGCAGCTTATTAGGGGCCTACAACAATTCACCCCTCCACTTT.

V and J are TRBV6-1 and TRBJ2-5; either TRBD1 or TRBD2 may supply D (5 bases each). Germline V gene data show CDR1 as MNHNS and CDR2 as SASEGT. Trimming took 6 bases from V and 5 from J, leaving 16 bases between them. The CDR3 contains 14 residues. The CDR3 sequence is CASSWDGFAETQYF. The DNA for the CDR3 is TGTGCCAGCAGCTGGGACGGATTCGCGGAGACCCAGTACTTC.

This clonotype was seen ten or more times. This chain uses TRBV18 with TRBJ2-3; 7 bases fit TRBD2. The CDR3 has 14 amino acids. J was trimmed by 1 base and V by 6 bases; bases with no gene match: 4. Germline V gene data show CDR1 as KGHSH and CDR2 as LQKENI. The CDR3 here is CASSSAGGTDTQYF. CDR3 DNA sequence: TGTGCCAGCTCTTCGGCGGGGGGCACAGATACGCAGTATTTT.

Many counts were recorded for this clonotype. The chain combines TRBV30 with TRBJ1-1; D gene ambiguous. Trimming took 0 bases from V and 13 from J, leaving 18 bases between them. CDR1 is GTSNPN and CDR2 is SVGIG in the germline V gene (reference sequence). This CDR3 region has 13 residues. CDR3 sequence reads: CAWSVTAQLQGFF. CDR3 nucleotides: TGTGCCTGGAGTGTCACCGCCCAGCTACAAGGTTTCTTT.

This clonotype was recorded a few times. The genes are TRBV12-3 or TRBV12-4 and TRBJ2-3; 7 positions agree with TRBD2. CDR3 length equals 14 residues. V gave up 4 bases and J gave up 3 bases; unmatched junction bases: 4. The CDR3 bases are TGTGCCAGCAGTTCCGGGGGGACTACAGATACGCAGTATTTT. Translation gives CASSSGGTTDTQYF.

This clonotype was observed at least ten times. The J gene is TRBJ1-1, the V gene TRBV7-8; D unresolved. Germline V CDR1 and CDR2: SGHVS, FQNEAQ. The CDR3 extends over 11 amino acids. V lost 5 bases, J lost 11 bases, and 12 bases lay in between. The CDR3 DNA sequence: TGTGCCAGCAGCGTCTTACTAGGGGCTTTCTTT. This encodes CASSVLLGAFF.

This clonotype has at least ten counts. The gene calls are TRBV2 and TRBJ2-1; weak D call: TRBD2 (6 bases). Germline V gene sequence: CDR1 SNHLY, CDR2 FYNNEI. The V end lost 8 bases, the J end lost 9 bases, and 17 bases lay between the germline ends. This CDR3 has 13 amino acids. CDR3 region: CASLAGTGVEQFF. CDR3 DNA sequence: TGTGCCAGCCTGGCGGGGACCGGGGTTGAGCAGTTCTTC.

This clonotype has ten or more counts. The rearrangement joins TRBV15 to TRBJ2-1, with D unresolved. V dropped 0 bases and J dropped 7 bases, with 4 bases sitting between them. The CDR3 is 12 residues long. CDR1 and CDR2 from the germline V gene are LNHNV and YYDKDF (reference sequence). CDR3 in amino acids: CATSRDRNEQFF. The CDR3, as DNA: TGTGCCACCAGCAGAGATAGGAATGAGCAGTTCTTC. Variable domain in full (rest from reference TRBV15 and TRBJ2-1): DAMVIQNPRYQVTQFGKPVTLSCSQTLNHNVMYWYQQKSSQAPKLLFHYYDKDFNNEADTPDNFQSRRPNTSFCFLDIRSPGLGDTAMYLCATSRDRNEQFFGPGTRLTVL.